Many counts were recorded for the clone carrying this TCR beta chain. Its antigen is still unknown. TCRdb processed the PCR reads anew with MiXCR; each CDR3 protein has one entry. This table has tens of thousands of distinct CDR3 sequences, around 27% appearing once. The record originates from a study of molecular identifiers for immune sequencing clone quantification. Overall study: In replicates, RNA taken from roughly 20,000 or 100,000 naive CD8 cells was divided five ways, and four portions underwent sequencing. The study, taken as a whole, reports: The sizes of highly expanded clones could be underestimated when identical TCR molecules share a barcode. The share of molecules held by clones above 20 RNA copies was over 98% in effector cells and under 1% in naive cells.

CD8+CD4-CCR7+CD45RA+ cells were sorted as naive CD8 T cells. Material for sequencing was naive CD8+ T cells from blood, with Jurkat cell RNA spiked in. Subset defined: FACS-sorted CD8+CD4-CCR7+CD45RA+ naive T cells. The clonotype originates from a human donor in good health. Some libraries in this study had Jurkat cell RNA spiked in.

As DNA, the CDR3 is TGTGCCAGCAGTTACGGACTAGCGCGGAAAGAGACCCAGTACTTC. Amino acids: CASSYGLARKETQYF. The chain couples TRBV6-1 to TRBJ2-5; 9 nucleotides align to TRBD2. The CDR3 is 15 residues long. Trimming removed 5 bases from V and 3 bases from J; junction bases left unmatched: 7. CDR1 is MNHNS and CDR2 is SASEGT in the germline V gene.